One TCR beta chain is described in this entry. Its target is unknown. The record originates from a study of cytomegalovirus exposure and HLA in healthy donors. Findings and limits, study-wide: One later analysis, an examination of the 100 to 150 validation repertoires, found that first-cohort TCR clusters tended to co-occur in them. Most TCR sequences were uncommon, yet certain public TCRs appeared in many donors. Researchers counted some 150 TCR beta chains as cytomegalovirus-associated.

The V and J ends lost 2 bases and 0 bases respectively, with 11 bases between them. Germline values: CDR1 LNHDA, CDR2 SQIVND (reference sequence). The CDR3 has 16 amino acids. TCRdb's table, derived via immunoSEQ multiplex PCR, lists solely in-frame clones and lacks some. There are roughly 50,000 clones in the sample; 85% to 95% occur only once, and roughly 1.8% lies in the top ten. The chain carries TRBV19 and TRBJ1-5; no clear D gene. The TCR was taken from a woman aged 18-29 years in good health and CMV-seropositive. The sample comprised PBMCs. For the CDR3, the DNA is TGTGCCAGTAGTATAACGTCCCCCTATAGCAATCAGCCCCAGCATTTT. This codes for CASSITSPYSNQPQHF.